These 23 T cell receptor beta chains came from one sample sequenced in a study of blood T cell repertoires in COVID-19. TCRdb keeps only in-frame clones here, not all; method: immunoSEQ multiplex PCR. The table lists 200,000 or so clones, approximately 80% of them singletons. The sample comprised PBMCs or T cells enriched from blood (not recorded which). These receptors all come from a man between 60 and 75 years old who had recovered from COVID-19.

The table lists this clone with a count of one. The chain employs TRBV5-1 and TRBJ1-1, with D possibly matching TRBD1 (5 bases). The CDR3 has 12 amino acids. Germline V lookup: CDR1 SGHRS, CDR2 YFSETQ. Trimming removed 4 bases from V and 14 bases from J, with 18 bases in between. The CDR3 protein is CASSNRGRTMFF. The CDR3 DNA is TGCGCCAGCAGCAACCGGGGCCGGACTATGTTCTTT.

The gene calls are TRBV3-1 (or the pseudogene TRBV3-2) and TRBJ2-7; 9 bases are shared with TRBD2. Germline values: CDR1 LGHDT, CDR2 YNNKEL (reference sequence). CDR3 size: 19 residues. Losses at the gene ends were 0 bases for V and 5 bases for J; bases not matched to a gene: 17. The CDR3 here is CASSQDGMVAGVPPDEQYF. The CDR3 nucleotides read TGTGCCAGCAGCCAAGATGGGATGGTAGCGGGGGTCCCCCCTGACGAGCAGTACTTC.

The chain recombines TRBV3-1 (or the pseudogene TRBV3-2) with TRBJ1-3, with D uncertain. Germline CDR1 LGHDT, CDR2 YNNKEL (reference sequence). CDR3 size: 13 residues. Trimming took 1 base from V and 4 from J, leaving 5 bases between them. CDR3 sequence reads: CASSQALGNTIYF. CDR3 nucleotide sequence: TGTGCCAGCAGCCAAGCCCTGGGAAACACCATATATTTT.

The CDR3 nucleotides are TGTGCCAGCAGAGACACGGACAGGTTCACTGAAGCTTTCTTT. Translation gives CASRDTDRFTEAFF. V is TRBV2 and J is TRBJ1-1; 7 bases match TRBD1. The germline V gene has CDR1 SNHLY and CDR2 FYNNEI. The ends lost 6 bases at V and 4 bases at J; junction bases unmatched: 8. This CDR3 has 14 amino acids.

This clone was detected a few times. This rearrangement joins TRBV6-1 to TRBJ2-2, with D possibly matching TRBD2 (6 bases). Looked up from germline, CDR1 is MNHNS and CDR2 is SASEGT. The CDR3 runs 16 residues. V was cut by 1 base and J by 6 bases, with 15 bases left in between. CDR3 sequence (DNA): TGTGCCAGCAGTGAAGGAGTCCAGGTAGCGGCCGGGGAGCTGTTTTTT. Its protein is CASSEGVQVAAGELFF.

In DNA, the CDR3 is TGTGCCTCCCACGACGCCGCAGCGAGCAATCAGCCCCAGCATTTT. This gives the protein CASHDAAASNQPQHF. This chain uses TRBV5-8 with TRBJ1-5; D call uncertain. CDR1 SGHTS and CDR2 YDEGEE come from the germline V gene. CDR3 length: 15 residues. The germline V and J ends were trimmed by 10 bases and 1 base, with 18 bases remaining between them.

The chain links TRBV10-1 to TRBJ2-3, with 9 bases identical to TRBD1. This CDR3 contains 16 residues. Germline V gene lookup returns CDR1 WNHNN and CDR2 SYGVQD (reference sequence). The trim removed 2 bases at V and 1 base at J, leaving 4 bases unmatched. CDR3 DNA: TGCGCCAGCAGTGAGATGAGGACAGGGGGCACAGATACGCAGTATTTT. It yields the protein CASSEMRTGGTDTQYF.

This clone was observed once. The chain uses TRBV6-6 and TRBJ1-1; the match to TRBD1 covers 9 bases. This CDR3 is 16 amino acids long. Germline values: CDR1 MNHNY, CDR2 SVGAGI (reference sequence). Germline trimming cut 7 bases from V and 5 bases from J; bases unmatched to any gene: 14. The CDR3 here is CASTYPGQGKGTEAFF. The CDR3 DNA reads as TGTGCCAGCACATACCCGGGACAGGGCAAGGGTACTGAAGCTTTCTTT.

The CDR3 nucleotides read TGCAGCGTTGCGGCTAGCGGGGCAGATACGCAGTATTTT. It specifies CSVAASGADTQYF. The V call is TRBV29-1, the J call TRBJ2-3, with 9 positions matching TRBD2. J lost 4 bases, V lost 4 bases, and 3 bases had no gene match. This CDR3 contains 13 residues. Germline CDR1 is SQVTM and CDR2 is ANQGSEA.

The chain joins TRBV11-2 to TRBJ2-1; 7 nucleotides line up with TRBD1. The CDR3 is 17 amino acids. The trim removed 1 base at V and 2 bases at J, leaving 8 bases unmatched. The germline gives CDR1 SGHAT, CDR2 FQNNGV. The CDR3 reads CASSLALGQAAYNEQFF. CDR3 DNA sequence: TGTGCCAGCAGCTTAGCCCTAGGACAGGCCGCCTACAATGAGCAGTTCTTC. Based on the CDR3 plus reference TRBV11-2 and TRBJ2-1, the full variable domain is EAGVAQSPRYKIIEKRQSVAFWCNPISGHATLYWYQQILGQGPKLLIQFQNNGVVDDSQLPKDRFSAERLKGVDSTLKIQPAKLEDSAVYLCASSLALGQAAYNEQFFGPGTRLTVL.

On this clone itself: Compared with germline, one end of the junction differs, possibly owing to a read error. The V gene is TRBV7-8, the J gene TRBJ1-2, with D hard to call. Germline loops: CDR1 SGHVS, CDR2 FQNEAQ. The CDR3 spans 15 residues. CDR3 DNA sequence: TGTGCCAGCAGCTTAGGTGGCAATTCTAACTATGGCTTGGCCTTC. Translating gives CASSLGGNSNYGLAF.

V gene TRBV18 combines with J gene TRBJ2-7, with D possibly matching TRBD1 (6 bases). CDR3 size: 14 residues. V gave up 1 base and J gave up 3 bases, with 10 bases separating them. CDR1 is KGHSH, CDR2 LQKENI, per germline. This CDR3 reads CASSPRRDNYEQYF. Here the CDR3 DNA reads TGTGCCAGCTCACCACGCCGGGACAACTACGAGCAGTACTTC.

The CDR3 nucleotides read TGTGCCAGCAGCTTAAGAGTTCCGAACACTGAAGCTTTCTTT. This codes for CASSLRVPNTEAFF. The chain couples TRBV11-3 to TRBJ1-1; D gene ambiguous. Trimming stripped 2 bases from V and 1 base from J, with 8 bases between. The CDR3 consists of 14 residues. Looked up from germline, CDR1 is SGHNT and CDR2 is YENEEA.

This chain uses TRBV20-1 with TRBJ1-1; D ambiguous. Per the germline V gene, CDR1 is DFQATT and CDR2 is SNEGSKA (reference sequence). This CDR3 is 11 amino acids long. The V gene lost 0 bases and the J gene lost 11 bases, with 10 bases spanning the gap. Written as DNA, the CDR3 is TGCAGTGCTAGAGAGAGGGTGGAGGCTTTCTTT. Translation gives CSARERVEAFF.

This chain connects TRBV2 to TRBJ2-7; 7 bases map to TRBD2. CDR3 length equals 16 residues. Trimming at V came to 3 bases and at J to 1 base, leaving 9 bases not matched to a gene. Germline values: CDR1 SNHLY, CDR2 FYNNEI. The CDR3 region is CASSDEWGGKSYEQYF. In nucleotides, the CDR3 is TGTGCCAGCAGTGATGAGTGGGGGGGGAAGTCCTACGAGCAGTACTTC.

This clone has more than one count but fewer than ten. The rearrangement links TRBV18 to TRBJ2-3; D is undetermined. The V gene's germline CDR1 is KGHSH and CDR2 LQKENI. The V end was cut by 2 bases, the J end by 6 bases, with 9 bases between. This CDR3 contains 13 residues. The CDR3 bases are TGTGCCAGCTCACCAAGGCTAGAGGATACGCAGTATTTT. Amino acids: CASSPRLEDTQYF. Filled out from reference TRBV18 and TRBJ2-3, the complete variable domain reads NAGVMQNPRHLVRRRGQEARLRCSPMKGHSHVYWYRQLPEEGLKFMVYLQKENIIDESGMPKERFSAEFPKEGPSILRIQQVVRGDSAAYFCASSPRLEDTQYFGPGTRLTVL.

The chain links TRBV5-1 to TRBJ2-7; a weak D match, TRBD2 (6 bases). The CDR3 sequence is 16 residues long. CDR1 is SGHRS and CDR2 is YFSETQ in the germline V gene. Trimming pared 1 base from V and 1 base from J, leaving 15 bases between. The CDR3, as DNA: TGCGCCAGCAGCTTGTTCCGGGGGTCAGTGTCCTACGAGCAGTACTTC. Its translation is CASSLFRGSVSYEQYF.

The chain uses TRBV29-1 and TRBJ1-1; 10 bases align to TRBD1. V trimming: 7 bases; J trimming: 3 bases; junction bases outside the gene matches: 2. The CDR3 has 12 amino acids. The V gene's germline CDR1 is SQVTM and CDR2 ANQGSEA. The chain's CDR3 is CSGGTGDTEAFF. DNA of the CDR3: TGCAGCGGAGGGACAGGGGACACTGAAGCTTTCTTT.

The CDR3 sequence is CASSQATSSGEQYF. DNA for the CDR3: TGTGCCAGCAGCCAAGCTACTAGCTCAGGCGAGCAGTACTTC. The chain combines TRBV4-2 with TRBJ2-7; weak D call: TRBD2 (6 bases). The CDR3 has 14 residues. CDR1 is LGHNA, CDR2 YNFKEQ, per germline. V was pared by 1 base and J by 6 bases, with 13 bases between.

This clone occurred once. The chain links TRBV11-2 to TRBJ1-1; D unclear. In germline, CDR1 is SGHAT, CDR2 FQNNGV. Trimming took 0 bases from V and 8 from J, leaving 7 bases between them. This CDR3 is 12 amino acids long. The CDR3 nucleotides read TGTGCCAGCAGCTTAGATTTCCAGGAAGCTTTCTTT. Amino acids: CASSLDFQEAFF.

The chain recombines TRBV27 with TRBJ1-6; a possible D gene is TRBD1 (6 bases). The V gene's germline CDR1 is MNHEY and CDR2 SMNVEV (reference sequence). The CDR3 is 16 residues long. V lost 6 bases to trimming and J lost 5 bases, with 17 bases between them. CDR3 protein: CASSPTGTSNNSPLHF. The CDR3 DNA reads as TGTGCCAGCAGCCCCACAGGGACATCGAATAATTCACCCCTCCACTTT.

The V gene is TRBV5-4, the J gene TRBJ1-1; possibly TRBD1 for D (6 bases). CDR1 and CDR2 from the germline V gene are SGHNT and YYREEE (reference sequence). The CDR3 has 12 amino acids. V lost 4 bases to trimming and J lost 11 bases, with 15 bases between them. DNA for the CDR3: TGTGCCAGCAGCATCGGACAGTATGGTGCTTTCTTT. This encodes CASSIGQYGAFF.

This clone was observed once. V usage is TRBV29-1 and J usage is TRBJ1-1; D uncertain. The CDR3 length is 13 residues. The V gene lost 2 bases and the J gene lost 3 bases, with 10 bases spanning the gap. In germline, CDR1 is SQVTM, CDR2 ANQGSEA. The DNA of the CDR3 is TGCAGCGTTGAACTTTCAGATTACACTGAAGCTTTCTTT. This sequence encodes CSVELSDYTEAFF.